The clone carrying this T cell receptor beta chain was picked up a small number of times. The junction and the germline gene differ at one end; a read error may be behind it. The source of the sample is a study of T-cell reconstitution after alpha-beta-depleted transplantation in children. The CDR3 totals 12 residues. Per germline, CDR1 KGHSH and CDR2 LQKENI. TCRbeta library construction was performed incorporating unique molecular identifiers. TCRdb analysed the PCR reads with MiXCR anew, one entry per CDR3 protein. The data contain around 530,000 distinct CDR3 sequences, about 31% of them seen just once; the ten biggest clones take up 2% to 3%.

The rearrangement uses TRBV18 and TRBJ1-2; 8 positions match TRBD1. The TCR comes from a human donor who donated a stem cell graft to a child with aplastic anemia. The specimen comprised PBMCs from the stem cell graft donor, sampled from the stem cell graft. The CDR3 DNA sequence: TGTGCCAGCTCACCGTCTGACAGGGGATTCTTCTTC. Its translation: CASSPSDRGFFF.